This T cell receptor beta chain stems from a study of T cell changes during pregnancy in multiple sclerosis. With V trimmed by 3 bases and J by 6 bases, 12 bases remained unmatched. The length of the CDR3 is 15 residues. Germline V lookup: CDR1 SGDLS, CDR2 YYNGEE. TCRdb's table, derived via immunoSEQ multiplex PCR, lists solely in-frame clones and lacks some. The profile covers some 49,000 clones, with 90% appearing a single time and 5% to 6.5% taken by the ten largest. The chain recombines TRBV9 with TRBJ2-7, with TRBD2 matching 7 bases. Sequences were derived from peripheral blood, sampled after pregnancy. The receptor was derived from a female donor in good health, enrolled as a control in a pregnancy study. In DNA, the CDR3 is TGTGCCAGCAGCGCCCGTCCGGGACTACTCCTCGAGCAGTACTTC. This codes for CASSARPGLLLEQYF.